These T cell receptor beta chains were read from a single sample in a study of T cells after yellow fever vaccination. TCRdb reprocessed the 5' RACE reads via MiXCR and lists one record per CDR3 protein. The table has more than 300,000 distinct CDR3 sequences, about 10% seen once. Sequencing was performed on CD4+ T cells sorted from PBMCs, taken 45 days after the yellow fever booster vaccination. These receptors came from a man between 18 and 29 years old who received the YFV17D yellow fever vaccine. CDR3s include the opening cysteine and the closing phenylalanine or tryptophan. Each record gives: D gene, J gene, clone size, V gene, CDR3 protein, CDR3 DNA. D genes are given only for firm matches. For some rows the clone size is stated as once, few or many, or as a class when expanded; others skip it.

TRBD1 | TRBJ1-5 | . | TRBV3-1 | CASSQGPHRGNQPQHF | TGTGCCAGCAGCCAAGGGCCACACAGGGGGAATCAGCCCCAGCATTTT
TRBD2 | TRBJ2-3 | few | TRBV6-2/TRBV6-3 | CASSPGLAIDTQYF | TGTGCCAGCAGTCCGGGACTAGCGATAGATACGCAGTATTTT
. | TRBJ2-6 | many | TRBV5-1 | CASSLLSGANVLTF | TGTGCCAGCAGCCTCCTCTCTGGGGCCAACGTCCTGACTTTC
TRBD1 | TRBJ2-2 | . | TRBV7-9 | CASSSRTGWTGELFF | TGTGCCAGCAGCTCCAGGACAGGGTGGACCGGGGAGCTGTTTTTT
TRBD1 | TRBJ1-1 | few | TRBV29-1 | CSVEGEAGGNTEAFF | TGCAGCGTTGAAGGTGAGGCAGGGGGGAACACTGAAGCTTTCTTT
. | TRBJ2-5 | . | TRBV7-2 | CASSFERGKGGETQYF | TGTGCCAGCAGCTTCGAGCGCGGGAAGGGAGGAGAGACCCAGTACTTC
. | TRBJ2-3 | few | TRBV5-1 | CASSWAGTDTQYF | TGCGCCAGCAGCTGGGCAGGCACAGATACGCAGTATTTT
. | TRBJ1-6 | . | TRBV9 | CASSPQQGRDSPLHF | TGTGCCAGCAGCCCACAACAGGGCAGGGATTCACCCCTCCACTTT
. | TRBJ2-7 | many | TRBV29-1 | CSVGTSDEQYF | TGCAGCGTCGGAACGAGCGACGAGCAGTACTTC
TRBD2 | TRBJ2-3 | . | TRBV5-4 | CASSGGGDADTQYF | TGTGCCAGCAGCGGCGGGGGGGATGCAGATACGCAGTATTTT
. | TRBJ1-1 | . | TRBV6-6 | CASRGHMNTEAFF | TGTGCCAGCAGGGGACATATGAACACTGAAGCTTTCTTT